The sequence of this T cell receptor beta chain was determined in a study of regulatory T cells in long-lasting Graves disease. The study, taken as a whole, reports: TCR diversity in persistent Graves' patients was below that of newly diagnosed ones. Persistent disease exhibited a predilection for TRBV28, TRBJ1-2 and TRBJ2-5.

Relying on iRepertoire HTBI primers and Arm-PCR of CDR3 regions, the team built TCR beta libraries. Original handling: Overall, samples carried 62 TRBV and 14 TRBJ segments. TCRdb itself ran the multiplex PCR reads through MiXCR, one entry per CDR3 protein. TCRdb, rather than the study authors, made the V and J calls. The data show roughly 420,000 distinct CDR3 sequences, approximately 15% seen once. The time point here: newly diagnosed GD, antithyroid drugs for less than 3 months. Extracted RNA from PBMCs served as the source of the TCR library. This clonotype was seen just once. Antigen unknown. V dropped 5 bases and J dropped 1; count of bases not matched to a gene: 9. The germline CDR1 and CDR2 sequences are SEHNR and FQNEAQ (reference sequence). The CDR3 totals 16 residues. The data were also submitted as part of a second study, on T cells in Graves' hyperthyroidism and ophthalmopathy. In that study: Ophthalmopathy was predicted by the model a median of around 5.9 months ahead of onset.

The material sequenced was peripheral blood mononuclear cells (PBMCs), taken at new diagnosis, from a patient treated with antithyroid drugs. The J gene is TRBJ2-7, the V gene TRBV7-9, with 9 bases identical to TRBD1. This receptor was obtained from a woman aged 45-59 years with Graves disease. CDR3: CASSTHPGQGSYEQYF. The CDR3 bases are TGTGCCAGCAGCACGCACCCGGGACAGGGTTCCTACGAGCAGTACTTC. The full variable domain, in which reference TRBV7-9 and TRBJ2-7 provide the parts outside the CDR3, is DTGVSQNPRHKITKRGQNVTFRCDPISEHNRLYWYRQTLGQGPEFLTYFQNEAQLEKSRLLSDRFSAERPKGSFSTLEIQRTEQGDSAMYLCASSTHPGQGSYEQYFGPGTRLTVT.